The TCR beta chain described here comes from a study of metastatic and nonmetastatic thyroid tumors (TCRdb year 2020). General notes on the study: The researchers compared repertoires between peripheral blood samples and tumor or nodule tissue samples from patients with malignant or benign thyroid disease.

The CDR3 spans 14 residues, from the cysteine through the phenylalanine. Left in the record is the CDR3 DNA by itself, 42 bases read in frame from the first base. Trimming removed 5 bases from V and 6 bases from J; the gene matches leave 9 bases unexplained. CDR1 and CDR2 were assigned from the germline V gene as MNHNS and SASEGT. Before undergoing thyroid surgery, none of the patients had been given any kind of treatment. Patient clinical samples collected from about 2011 to 2018 were retrospectively analysed using T-cell receptor beta sequencing. This clone is regarded as medium-sized (0.01 to 0.1%). Its specific antigen is unknown. Within one base of it there is no much larger clone, and no base qualities were kept. The research as a whole found: TCR beta diversity was reported as significantly higher in malignant tumors than in benign nodules, in both blood and tumor samples.

Library preparation used PCR. For sequencing, an Illumina HiSeq 4000 was employed. High-throughput sequencing was used to profile the CDR3 region of the TCR beta-chain in every patient. As for the original processing: A classifier to discriminate distant-metastatic papillary thyroid cancer patients was built from CDR3 differences across clinicopathological groups. The Shannon index was used to measure repertoire diversity, and the Morisita-Horn index was used to measure how similar tumor and blood repertoires were. In-frame beta chains were kept once TCRdb had trimmed the public reads at Q25 with fastp and called clones with MiXCR. TCRdb assigned the V and J calls; the authors' analysis was not used. This sample holds fewer than 30,000 clones; around 16% were observed only once. 4.7% of the sample comes from the top ten.

The V gene is TRBV6-1 and the J gene is TRBJ2-7, and 8 junction bases match TRBD2. The sequencing sample was made of blood. The receptor was derived from a female donor with papillary thyroid cancer or a benign thyroid nodule (not recorded which). Some clones in this sample may be carry-over from other donors' samples. The CDR3 is CASSRGLGSGEQYF. The sequence in DNA is TGTGCCAGCAGTCGGGGACTAGGGTCGGGCGAGCAGTACTTC.